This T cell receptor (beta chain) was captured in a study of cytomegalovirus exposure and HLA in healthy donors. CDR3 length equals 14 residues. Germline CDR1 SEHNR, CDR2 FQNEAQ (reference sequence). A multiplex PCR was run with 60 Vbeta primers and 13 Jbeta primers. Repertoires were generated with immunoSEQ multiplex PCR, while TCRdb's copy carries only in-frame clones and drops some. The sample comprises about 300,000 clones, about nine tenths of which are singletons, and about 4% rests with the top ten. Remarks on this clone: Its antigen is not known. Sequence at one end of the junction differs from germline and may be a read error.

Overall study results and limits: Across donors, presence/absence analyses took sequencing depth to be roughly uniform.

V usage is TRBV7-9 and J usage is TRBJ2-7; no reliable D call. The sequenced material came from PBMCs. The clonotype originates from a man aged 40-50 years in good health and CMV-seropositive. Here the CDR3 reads CSSSSADTVYEQYF. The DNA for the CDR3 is TGTTCCAGCAGCTCGGCCGACACCGTCTACGAGCAGTACTTC.